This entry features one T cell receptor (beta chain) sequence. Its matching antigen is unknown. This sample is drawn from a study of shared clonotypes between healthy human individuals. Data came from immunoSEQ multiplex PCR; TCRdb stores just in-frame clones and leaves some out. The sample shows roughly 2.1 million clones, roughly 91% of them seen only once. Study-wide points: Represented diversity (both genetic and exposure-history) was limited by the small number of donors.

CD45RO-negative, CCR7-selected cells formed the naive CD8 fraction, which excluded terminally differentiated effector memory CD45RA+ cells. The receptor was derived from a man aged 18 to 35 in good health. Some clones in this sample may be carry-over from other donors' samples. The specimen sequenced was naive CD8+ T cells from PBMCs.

CDR3 protein: CASSFGQRNTEAFF. CDR3 sequence (DNA): TGCGCCAGCAGCTTTGGACAGAGAAACACTGAAGCTTTCTTT. The chain carries TRBV5-1 and TRBJ1-1; perhaps TRBD1 as D (6 bases). CDR1 and CDR2 from the germline V gene are SGHRS and YFSETQ. V lost 2 bases, J lost 2 bases, and 10 bases lay in between. The CDR3 covers 14 residues.